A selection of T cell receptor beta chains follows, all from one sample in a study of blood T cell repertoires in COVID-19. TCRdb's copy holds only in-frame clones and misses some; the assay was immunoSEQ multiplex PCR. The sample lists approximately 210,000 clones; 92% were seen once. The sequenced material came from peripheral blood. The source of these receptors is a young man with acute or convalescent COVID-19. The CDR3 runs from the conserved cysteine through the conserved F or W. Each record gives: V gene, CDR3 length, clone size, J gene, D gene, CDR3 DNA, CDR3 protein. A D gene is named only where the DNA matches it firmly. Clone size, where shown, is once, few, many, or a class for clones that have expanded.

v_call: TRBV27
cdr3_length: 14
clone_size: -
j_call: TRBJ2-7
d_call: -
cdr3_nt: -
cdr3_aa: CASSFGSGEYEQYF

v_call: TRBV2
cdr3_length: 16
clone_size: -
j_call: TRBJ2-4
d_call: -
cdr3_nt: TGTGCCATTTCCCTCGAGGGCGGTGGAGCCAAAAACATTCAGTACTTC
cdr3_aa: CAISLEGGGAKNIQYF

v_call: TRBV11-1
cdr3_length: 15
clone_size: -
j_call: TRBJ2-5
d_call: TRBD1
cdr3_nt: TGTGCCAGCAGCCCCCGGGACAGGGGATCCGAGACCCAGTACTTC
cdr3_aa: CASSPRDRGSETQYF

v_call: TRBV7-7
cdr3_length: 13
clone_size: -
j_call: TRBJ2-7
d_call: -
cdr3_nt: TGTGCTAGCAGCTTAAAAGCAGGGCGGGAGCAGTACTTC
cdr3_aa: CASSLKAGREQYF

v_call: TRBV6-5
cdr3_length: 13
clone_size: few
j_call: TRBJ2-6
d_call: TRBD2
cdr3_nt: TGTGCCAGCAGCTCGGGAGGGAACGACGTCCTGACTTTC
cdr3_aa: CASSSGGNDVLTF

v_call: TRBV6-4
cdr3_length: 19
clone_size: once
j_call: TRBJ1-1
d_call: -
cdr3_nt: TGTGCCAGCAGACCTCTCAATGGAGAGAAAATCCTATTGAACACTGAAGCTTTCTTT
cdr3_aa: CASRPLNGEKILLNTEAFF

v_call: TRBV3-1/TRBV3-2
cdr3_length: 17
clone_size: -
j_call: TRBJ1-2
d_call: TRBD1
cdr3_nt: TGTGCCAGCAGCCAACTTTATGGACAGGGTAGGAACTATGGCTACACCTTC
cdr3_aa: CASSQLYGQGRNYGYTF

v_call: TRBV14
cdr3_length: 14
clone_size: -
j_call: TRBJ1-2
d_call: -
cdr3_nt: TGTGCCAGCAGCCAAGAGTTACAGGCTAAGGGCTACACCTTC
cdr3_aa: CASSQELQAKGYTF

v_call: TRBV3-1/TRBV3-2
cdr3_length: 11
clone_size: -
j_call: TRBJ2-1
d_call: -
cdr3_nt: TGTGCCAGACTAGTTCGGAATGAGCAGTTCTTC
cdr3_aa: CARLVRNEQFF

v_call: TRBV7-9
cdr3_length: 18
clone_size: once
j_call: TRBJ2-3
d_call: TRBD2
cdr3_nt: TGTGCCAGCCCGACAGAAATCACCGGGACTATAGTTGCAGATACGCAGTATTTT
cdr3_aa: CASPTEITGTIVADTQYF

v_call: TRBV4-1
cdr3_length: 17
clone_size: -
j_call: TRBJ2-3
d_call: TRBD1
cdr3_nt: TGCGCCAGCAGCCAGGACAGTCCGGGACAGGGGGCAGATACGCAGTATTTT
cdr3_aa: CASSQDSPGQGADTQYF

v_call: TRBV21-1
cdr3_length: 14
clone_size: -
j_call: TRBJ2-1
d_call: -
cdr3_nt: TGTGCCAGGGTAAGCGGGAGCTCCTACAATGAGCAGTTCTTC
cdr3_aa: CARVSGSSYNEQFF

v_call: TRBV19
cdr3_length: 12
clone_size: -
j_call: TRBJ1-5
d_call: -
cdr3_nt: TGTGCCAGTAGTCTTCTTAATCAGCCCCAGCATTTT
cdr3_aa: CASSLLNQPQHF

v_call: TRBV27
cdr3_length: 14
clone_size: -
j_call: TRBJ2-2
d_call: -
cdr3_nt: TGTGCCAGCAGTTTCCGCCAGGGGTTCGGGGAGCTGTTTTTT
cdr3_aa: CASSFRQGFGELFF

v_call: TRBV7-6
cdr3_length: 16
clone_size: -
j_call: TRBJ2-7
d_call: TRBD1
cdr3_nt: TGTGCCAGCAGTCCCAAGGACAGGGCAGCCTCCTACGAGCAGTACTTC
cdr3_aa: CASSPKDRAASYEQYF

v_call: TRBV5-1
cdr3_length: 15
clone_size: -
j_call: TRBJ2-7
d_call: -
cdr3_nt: TGCGCCAGCAGCTCCGCCAGAGGGAGCTCCTACGAGCAGTACTTC
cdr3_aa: CASSSARGSSYEQYF

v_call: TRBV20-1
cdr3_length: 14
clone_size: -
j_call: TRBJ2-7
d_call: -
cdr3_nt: TGCAGTGCTAGTCTTGCGGTTCGAGCCTACGAGCAGTACTTC
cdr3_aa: CSASLAVRAYEQYF

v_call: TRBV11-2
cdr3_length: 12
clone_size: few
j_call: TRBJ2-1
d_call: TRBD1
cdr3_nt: TGTGCCAGCAGCGCAGACAGGGATGTTTTATTCTTC
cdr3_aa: CASSADRDVLFF

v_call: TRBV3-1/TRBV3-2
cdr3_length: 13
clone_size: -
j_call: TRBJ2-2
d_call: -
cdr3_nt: TGTGCCAGCAGCCAATTGTCCACAGGGGAGCTGTTTTTT
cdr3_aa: CASSQLSTGELFF

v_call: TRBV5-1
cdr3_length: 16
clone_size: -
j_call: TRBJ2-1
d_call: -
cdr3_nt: TGCGCCAGCAGCTTGTGGGTTAAGCGGACCACAGATGAGCAGTTCTTC
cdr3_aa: CASSLWVKRTTDEQFF

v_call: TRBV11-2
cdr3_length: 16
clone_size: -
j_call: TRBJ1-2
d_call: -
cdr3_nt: TGTGCCAGCAGCAGCGTCAGGGGTGGGGGCGACTATGGCTACACCTTC
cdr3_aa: CASSSVRGGGDYGYTF

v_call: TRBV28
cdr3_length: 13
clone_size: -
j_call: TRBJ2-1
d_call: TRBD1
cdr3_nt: TGTGCCAGCAGTTTACCGGACAGGGGGCAGATGTTCTTC
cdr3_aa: CASSLPDRGQMFF